This TCR beta chain was captured by sequencing in a study of CD8+ T cells in alopecia areata. On the study more broadly: Twice daily, treated patients received 5 to 10 mg of oral tofacitinib.

Sequencing used cDNA as its template, made by extracting RNA and reverse transcribing it. Sequencing was performed with immunoSEQ multiplex PCR; in TCRdb, only in-frame clones are kept and a portion is missing. The sample records approximately 89,000 clones, over 40% being singletons. PBMCs were stained for CD3, CD4 and CD8, and CD4+ and CD8+ T cells were sorted. With respect to this clone: Antigen unknown. One junction end does not reproduce the germline sequence, and a read error may be involved.

General study points: Normal-skin resident alphabeta T cells also appear among scalp sample sequences.

Germline V gene lookup returns CDR1 SQVTM and CDR2 ANQGSEA. The CDR3 is 13 residues long. The TCR sequence derives from a human donor with alopecia areata. The sequenced material came from CD4+ T cells sorted from blood. The chain links TRBV29-1 to TRBJ2-3; 7 bases are a match to TRBD1. Here the CDR3 reads CSVDSPGGDTQCF. The CDR3 nucleotides read TGCAGCGTTGATTCCCCAGGGGGTGATACGCAGTGTTTT.